Listed below are T cell receptor beta chains from one sample, sequenced in a study of shared clonotypes between healthy human individuals. Profiling relied on immunoSEQ multiplex PCR, and the TCRdb table lists in-frame clones only, not all of them. The sample lists millions of clones, roughly 95% occurring once. What was sequenced was naive CD8+ T cells sorted from blood. These receptors were taken from a man aged 18 to 29 in good health. The CDR3 runs from the conserved cysteine through the conserved F or W. A row's size may be missing; if present it is once, few, many or a size class.

j_gene | v_gene | abundance | CDR3aa
TRBJ2-7 | TRBV19 | . | CASSMRQGYEQYF
TRBJ1-6 | TRBV15 | . | CATSTRVGGESPLHF
TRBJ1-1 | TRBV29-1 | many | CSVDGSGNTEAFF
TRBJ2-7 | TRBV29-1 | . | CSVAEGYEQYF
TRBJ1-3 | TRBV7-3 | . | CASSPTSGNTIYF
TRBJ1-2 | TRBV19 | . | CASSPPRLDYGYTF
TRBJ2-2 | TRBV29-1 | . | CSVVTSGRAGELFF
TRBJ1-2 | TRBV28 | . | CASKHGGGDGYTF
TRBJ2-2 | TRBV5-1 | . | CASSLWAGTGELFF
TRBJ2-3 | TRBV18 | . | CASSGTGGDADTQYF
TRBJ2-7 | TRBV19 | . | CASSMSRASYEQYF
TRBJ2-3 | TRBV9 | . | CASSVRQGAADTQYF
TRBJ2-3 | TRBV5-1 | . | CASSLDGAPQDTQYF
TRBJ2-1 | TRBV7-9 | . | CASSLLAGTYNEQFF
. | TRBV10-3 | . | CAISESGSGRIEQYF
TRBJ2-1 | TRBV11-2 | . | CASSLAPEAGVYNEQFF
TRBJ2-3 | TRBV6-1 | . | CASSDPGGDPTDTQYF
TRBJ1-1 | TRBV7-9 | . | CASSPRNTEAFF
TRBJ2-5 | TRBV2 | . | CASNIGTVQETQYF
TRBJ1-2 | TRBV10-3 | . | CAISAWGATAVNGYTF
TRBJ2-2 | TRBV5-1 | . | CASSLGGFSYTGELFF
TRBJ1-1 | TRBV9 | . | CASSAQGGPEAFF
TRBJ2-3 | TRBV7-6 | . | CASSLGTEATDTQYF
TRBJ2-5 | TRBV2 | . | CASSARELQETQYF
TRBJ2-7 | TRBV4-1 | . | CASGGLDREQYF
TRBJ2-7 | TRBV5-1 | . | CASSLDGFYEQYF
TRBJ2-3 | TRBV30 | once | CAWEALDPTDTQYF
TRBJ2-1 | TRBV29-1 | . | CSVEDSGVHNEQFF
TRBJ2-5 | TRBV12-5 | . | CASGLVDMGQFKSGTQYF
TRBJ2-7 | TRBV14 | . | CASSPGEAPYEQYF
TRBJ2-7 | TRBV28 | . | CASSSDSYEQYF
TRBJ1-1 | TRBV4-3 | . | CASSQEWEVKGTEAFF
TRBJ2-1 | TRBV29-1 | once | CSVFGFEQFF